This TCR beta chain was profiled in a study of blood T cell repertoires in COVID-19 (dated by TCRdb to the early 2020s). In terms of the full investigation: Samples covering the acute and convalescent phases of COVID-19 were provided by collaborators in the United States, Italy and Spain. The material from the prospective study consisted of cDNA or gDNA derived from T cells, B-cell-depleted T cells, or PBMCs. The dataset comprised deeply sampled blood TCRbeta repertoires from subjects exposed to, actively infected with, or recovered from COVID-19. The repertoires were released in a freely available public database intended as a resource for research on the immune response to SARS-CoV-2. Samples came from the ongoing ImmuneRACE study (first 160 participants) plus 1,254 subjects from 6 global collaborators. The sample metadata nearly always contained a de-identified subject ID, COVID-19 status, age in years and sex. Where available, HLA class I and class II types were obtained from metadata supplied by the sample provider rather than from assay-based typing. Summary of the overall study and its limitations: How much clinical and demographic metadata was included differed by source and by participant, and the metadata was provided uncurated.

The count of this clone is one. Its cognate antigen has yet to be identified. Nothing much larger sits one base from this clone, and base qualities are not available. Collaborating institutions collected whole blood in K2EDTA tubes following their own protocols. Collaborator samples were shipped for TCRbeta analysis as frozen whole blood, isolated PBMCs, or DNA extracted from either sample type. TCRbeta CDR3 regions were amplified from genomic DNA using the immunoSEQ Assay, a bias-controlled multiplex PCR. In the source study's methods: The number of nucleated cells in each sample was estimated by amplification of reference gene primers within the assay. To quantify the absolute abundance of each unique TCRbeta CDR3 rearrangement, sequence reads were collapsed and filtered. Productive Simpson clonality was computed per sample as the square root of Simpson's diversity index over productive rearrangements. Held by TCRdb, this immuneACCESS table contains in-frame sequences only and omits some clones. Under half of the omission traces to an unresolved V gene where checked; the cause of the rest is unknown. Clone size and V and J calls were adopted from that table, with D and trimming inferred from the DNA. For this sample there are roughly 160,000 clones; less than 90% appear just once. The ten largest make up roughly 24% of the sample.

This clonotype originated in a man aged 55 to 70 with acute or convalescent COVID-19. The sequencing input was peripheral blood.

CDR3 loop: CASSRVSGAPYEQYF. In nucleotides, the sequence is TGTGCCAGCTCACGCGTCTCCGGTGCCCCCTACGAGCAGTACTTC. The V and J segments used are TRBV18 and TRBJ2-7; no D gene is confidently identified. Measured from the cysteine to the phenylalanine, the CDR3 is 15 residues long. Here the CDR3 DNA is all that survives: 45 bases in frame from base 1. For CDR1 and CDR2, the germline V gene lists KGHSH and LQKENI. The junction carries 15 bases between V and J, which are trimmed by 4 bases and 2 bases respectively. Extended through the reference TRBV18 and TRBJ2-7 proteins, this CDR3 yields the full variable domain: NAGVMQNPRHLVRRRGQEARLRCSPMKGHSHVYWYRQLPEEGLKFMVYLQKENIIDESGMPKERFSAEFPKEGPSILRIQQVVRGDSAAYFCASSRVSGAPYEQYFGPGTRLTVT.